Presented here are 20 T cell receptor beta chains from one specimen sequenced in a study of T cells in Graves' hyperthyroidism and ophthalmopathy (dated by TCRdb to between 2018 and 2021). Preparation of the library involved multiplex PCR. TCRdb shows the sequencer as Illumina HiSeq 2000. The TCR beta CDR3 regions were amplified from RNA transcripts. For the first round of RT-PCR on the TCR CDR3, the HTBI primer set was used together with the Qiagen OneStep RT-PCR kit. TCRdb ran its own pipeline on the public reads, namely fastp trimming at Q25 and MiXCR clone calling, and kept in-frame beta chains. Every distinct CDR3 protein forms one entry, paired with its most common genes and DNA. The sample table shows over 700,000 distinct CDR3 sequences, and approximately 18% are seen once. The top ten hold approximately 16% of the sample. The sample consisted of blood. These receptors were collected from a woman aged 45-65 years with Graves' hyperthyroidism that later progressed to Graves' ophthalmopathy.

The V call is TRBV6-1, the J call TRBJ2-7, with 8 bases that match TRBD1. This CDR3 has 16 amino acids. Germline values: CDR1 MNHNS, CDR2 SASEGT. The V gene end was trimmed by 5 bases and the J gene end by 3 bases; junction bases not matched to a gene: 12. The CDR3 loop is CASSPPWDRRGYEQYF. The CDR3 nucleotides are TGTGCCAGCAGTCCGCCTTGGGACAGGAGAGGCTACGAGCAGTACTTC.

The chain combines TRBV7-9 with TRBJ2-7; the D gene could be TRBD1 or TRBD2 (5 bases each). Germline CDR1 SEHNR, CDR2 FQNEAQ (reference sequence). The CDR3 contains 11 residues. V lost 5 bases to trimming and J lost 6 bases, with 8 bases between them. CDR3: CASSPGTEQYF. For the CDR3, the DNA is TGTGCCAGCAGCCCAGGGACCGAGCAGTACTTC.

Comment on this clonotype: Mismatch with germline at one junction end may stem from a read error. The rearrangement links TRBV3-1 to TRBJ1-6, with D unclear. Germline values: CDR1 LGHDT, CDR2 YNNKEL (reference sequence). This CDR3 spans 13 amino acids. The CDR3 reads CASSTPMVSPIHF. DNA of the CDR3: TGTGCCAGCAGCACACCCATGGTCTCACCCATCCACTTT.

Only a few counts were recorded for this clonotype. The rearrangement links TRBV5-8 to TRBJ2-7; no reliable D call. Germline assignment: CDR1 SGHTS and CDR2 YDEGEE. Trimming cost V 4 bases and J 6 bases, with 20 bases left between them. The CDR3 has 15 amino acids. This chain's CDR3 is CASSPPGLKTAEQYF. DNA for the CDR3: TGTGCCAGCAGCCCCCCGGGTCTCAAGACGGCCGAGCAGTACTTC.

The chain combines TRBV24-1 with TRBJ2-3, with no clear D. The CDR3 sequence is 13 residues long. CDR1 and CDR2 from the germline V gene are KGHDR and SFDVKD. With 2 bases removed from V and 6 bases from J, the gap between germline ends came to 8 bases. The CDR3 sequence is CATSDSRPDTQYF. CDR3 DNA: TGTGCCACCAGTGATTCCCGTCCGGATACGCAGTATTTT.

As concerns this clonotype: It may be a read error: a sequence one base away is much more abundant. The chain links TRBV2 to TRBJ1-5; D call uncertain. This CDR3 region has 14 residues. Germline CDR1 and CDR2: SNHLY and FYNNEI. CDR3 nucleotide sequence: TGTGCCAGCAGTGAATCAGGTTTCAATCGGCCCCAGCATTTT. Protein: CASSESGFNRPQHF.

A few counts support this clonotype. V is TRBV10-3 and J is TRBJ2-3; TRBD2 agrees at 12 bases. In germline, CDR1 is ENHRY, CDR2 SYGVKD. V shed 4 bases, J shed 4 bases, and the junction held 12 bases outside the gene matches. CDR3 length equals 18 residues. In DNA form, the CDR3 reads TGTGCCATCAGTGGCCTAACTAGCGGGGGGCCCACGCCAGATACGCAGTATTTT. Amino acids: CAISGLTSGGPTPDTQYF.

This clonotype was seen repeatedly, ten times or more. The chain has TRBV27 and TRBJ2-7; possibly TRBD1 for D (5 bases). Germline CDR1 MNHEY, CDR2 SMNVEV (reference sequence). This CDR3 spans 13 amino acids. V lost 3 bases to trimming and J lost 7 bases, with 13 bases between them. The CDR3 loop reads CASSLGLPWEQYF. The CDR3 region has the DNA TGTGCCAGCAGTTTGGGGCTCCCGTGGGAGCAGTACTTC.

This clonotype appeared a few times. The J gene is TRBJ1-4, the V gene TRBV5-1; a weak D match, TRBD1 (5 bases). The V gene lost 4 bases and the J gene lost 4 bases, with 17 bases spanning the gap. This CDR3 spans 16 amino acids. Germline V gene sequence: CDR1 SGHRS, CDR2 YFSETQ. The CDR3 DNA sequence: TGCGCCAGCAGCCGATTGCTACTGGGGCATAATGAAAAACTGTTTTTT. Translated, it gives CASSRLLLGHNEKLFF.

This clonotype was picked up a small number of times. The chain is built from TRBV6-2 or TRBV6-3 and TRBJ1-4, with 7 bases identical to TRBD1. The V segment lost 6 bases and the J segment 7 bases; nucleotides outside the gene matches: 8. The CDR3 covers 14 residues. From germline, CDR1 is MNHEY and CDR2 SVGEGT. The CDR3 region is CASRIRGIVEKLFF. The DNA for the CDR3 is TGTGCCAGCAGAATCAGGGGGATCGTTGAAAAACTGTTTTTT.

This clonotype was found a few times. The rearrangement uses TRBV5-6 and TRBJ1-6; maybe TRBD1 (5 bases). CDR3 length: 16 residues. Trimming removed 4 bases from V and 3 bases from J, with 14 bases in between. Germline V CDR1 and CDR2: SGHDT, YYEEEE. CDR3 residues: CASSTGLRHYNSPLHF. The CDR3 coding sequence is TGTGCCAGCAGCACGGGACTCCGCCACTATAATTCACCCCTCCACTTT.

This clonotype was detected many times. The rearrangement links TRBV27 to TRBJ2-6; 11 bases are shared with TRBD1. J gave up 0 bases and V 5 bases, and 6 bases lay outside the gene matches. The germline gives CDR1 MNHEY, CDR2 SMNVEV (reference sequence). The CDR3 runs to 18 residues. The CDR3 sequence: CASSPWTGGRSGANVLTF. The CDR3 DNA sequence: TGTGCCAGCAGTCCGTGGACAGGGGGCCGCTCTGGGGCCAACGTCCTGACTTTC. The full variable domain, completed using reference TRBV27 and TRBJ2-6, is EAQVTQNPRYLITVTGKKLTVTCSQNMNHEYMSWYRQDPGLGLRQIYYSMNVEVTDKGDVPEGYKVSRKEKRNFPLILESPSPNQTSLYFCASSPWTGGRSGANVLTFGAGSRLTVL.

This clonotype was detected many times. V gene TRBV2 combines with J gene TRBJ2-2; TRBD2 matches at 11 bases. V was clipped by 3 bases and J by 4 bases; unmatched bases: 16. The CDR3 sequence is 20 residues long. Germline CDR1 is SNHLY and CDR2 is FYNNEI. CDR3 nucleotide sequence: TGTGCCAGCAGTGACCCTCTTAGCGGGGGGGCGTTACGAGGCACCGGGGAGCTGTTTTTT. It yields the protein CASSDPLSGGALRGTGELFF.

This clonotype was observed a few times. This rearrangement joins TRBV19 to TRBJ1-2; D is unclear. This CDR3 has 15 amino acids. Trimming took off 3 bases at V and 6 bases at J, with 17 bases between the two ends. Germline-derived CDR1 and CDR2 are LNHDA and SQIVND (reference sequence). The CDR3 DNA sequence: TGTGCCAGTAGTATTTTTGGGTTGCAGGTCCATGGCTACACCTTC. It is translated as CASSIFGLQVHGYTF. The entire variable domain, with the rest obtained from reference TRBV19 and TRBJ1-2, is as follows: DGGITQSPKYLFRKEGQNVTLSCEQNLNHDAMYWYRQDPGQGLRLIYYSQIVNDFQKGDIAEGYSVSREKKESFPLTVTSAQKNPTAFYLCASSIFGLQVHGYTFGSGTRLTVV.

V is TRBV28 and J is TRBJ2-1; no definite D call. Deletions cut 7 bases from V and 8 bases from J, with 12 bases between. Per germline, CDR1 MDHEN and CDR2 SYDVKM. This CDR3 contains 12 residues. CDR3 loop: CASTISGYEQFF. CDR3 coding DNA: TGTGCCAGCACCATCTCTGGGTATGAGCAGTTCTTC.

This clonotype was observed many times. The rearrangement uses TRBV7-6 and TRBJ2-5; 12 nucleotides align to TRBD2. Germline V CDR1 and CDR2: SGHVS, FNYEAQ. Trimming cost V 1 base and J 2 bases; bases outside gene matches: 11. This CDR3 has 19 residues. As DNA, the CDR3 is TGTGCCAGCAGCTTAGTCCTAGCGGGGGGGCTTCTGATTCAAGAGACCCAGTACTTC. Translating it yields CASSLVLAGGLLIQETQYF.

This clonotype occurred many times. V gene TRBV12-3 or TRBV12-4 combines with J gene TRBJ2-1; TRBD2 aligns across 10 bases. The CDR3 is 15 residues long. V lost 6 bases to trimming and J lost 3 bases; unmatched junction nucleotides: 5. The CDR3 sequence is CASSRTSGNYNEQFF. The DNA of the CDR3 is TGTGCCAGCAGCCGGACTAGCGGAAACTACAATGAGCAGTTCTTC.

Many counts were recorded for this clonotype. This rearrangement joins TRBV11-2 to TRBJ1-1; 8 bases line up with TRBD1. J lost 3 bases, V lost 4 bases, and 7 bases had no gene match. Germline V gene data show CDR1 as SGHAT and CDR2 as FQNNGV. This CDR3 contains 15 residues. CDR3 in amino acids: CASSSRTGRDTEAFF. CDR3 coding DNA: TGTGCCAGCAGCTCCCGGACAGGGCGGGACACTGAAGCTTTCTTT.

This clonotype was found many times. The chain uses TRBV18 and TRBJ2-5; possibly TRBD1 for D (6 bases). The CDR3 extends over 13 amino acids. The V gene's germline CDR1 is KGHSH and CDR2 LQKENI. The V and J ends lost 4 bases and 3 bases respectively, with 9 bases between them. The CDR3 DNA sequence: TGTGCCAGCTCACTAAGACAGGAAGAGACCCAGTACTTC. This gives the protein CASSLRQEETQYF.

This clonotype was seen a handful of times. J is TRBJ2-1 and V is TRBV12-3 or TRBV12-4; 10 positions agree with TRBD2. With V trimmed by 4 bases and J by 7 bases, 7 bases remained unmatched. This CDR3 is 15 amino acids long. The DNA of the CDR3 is TGTGCCAGCAGTTCTAGCGGGGGAGGCCGAAATGAGCAGTTCTTC. Translating it yields CASSSSGGGRNEQFF.